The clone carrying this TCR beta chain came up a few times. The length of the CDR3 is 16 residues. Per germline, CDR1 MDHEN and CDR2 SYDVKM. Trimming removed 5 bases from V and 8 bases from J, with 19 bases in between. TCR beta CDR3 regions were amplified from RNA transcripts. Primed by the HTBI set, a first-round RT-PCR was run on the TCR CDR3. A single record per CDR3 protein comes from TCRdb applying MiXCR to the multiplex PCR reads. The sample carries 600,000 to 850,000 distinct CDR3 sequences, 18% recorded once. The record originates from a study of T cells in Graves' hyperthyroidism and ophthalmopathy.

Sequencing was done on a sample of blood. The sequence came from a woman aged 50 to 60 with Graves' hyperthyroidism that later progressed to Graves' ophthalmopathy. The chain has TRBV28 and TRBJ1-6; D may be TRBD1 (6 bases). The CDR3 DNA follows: TGTGCCAGCAGTCTCATTGATGGGGGGGCGGATTCACCCCTCCACTTT. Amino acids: CASSLIDGGADSPLHF.